The 7 T cell receptor beta chains below come from one sample, sequenced in a study of patients and donors after allogeneic stem cell transplantation. Each CDR3 protein gets one entry after TCRdb re-called the RT-PCR reads with MiXCR. The sample consists of 30,000 to 35,000 distinct CDR3 sequences, approximately 7% of them appearing once. The source material was blood, either unsorted or a sorted T cell fraction (not recorded which). These receptor sequences come from a human donor who was either an allogeneic HSCT recipient or a stem cell or donor lymphocyte infusion donor (not recorded which). It is not recorded whose cells these are; they may come from a transplant donor.

This clonotype was detected ten times or more. V gene TRBV5-1 combines with J gene TRBJ2-3; D is uncertain. The germline V gene has CDR1 SGHRS and CDR2 YFSETQ. This CDR3 is built from 12 residues. Trimming left V 4 bases short and J 4 bases short, with 7 bases between. DNA of the CDR3: TGCGCCAGCAGCGCCAGCTCAGATACGCAGTATTTT. This translates into CASSASSDTQYF.

V usage is TRBV27 and J usage is TRBJ2-7, with 9 bases identical to TRBD2. Losses at the gene ends were 6 bases for V and 2 bases for J; bases not matched to a gene: 5. This CDR3 spans 14 amino acids. Germline V gene data show CDR1 as MNHEY and CDR2 as SMNVEV (reference sequence). The CDR3 coding sequence is TGTGCCAGCAGACAGACTAGCGGACCCTACGAGCAGTACTTC. This gives the protein CASRQTSGPYEQYF.

At least ten counts were recorded for this clonotype. The gene calls are TRBV5-1 and TRBJ2-5; TRBD2 agrees at 9 bases. The CDR3 is 15 amino acids. The trim removed 1 base at V and 5 bases at J, leaving 6 bases unmatched. CDR1 and CDR2 from the germline V gene are SGHRS and YFSETQ. CDR3 residues: CASSLTREGVETQYF. The DNA for the CDR3 is TGCGCCAGCAGCTTGACGCGGGAGGGCGTGGAGACCCAGTACTTC. Based on the CDR3 plus reference TRBV5-1 and TRBJ2-5, the full variable domain is KAGVTQTPRYLIKTRGQQVTLSCSPISGHRSVSWYQQTPGQGLQFLFEYFSETQRNKGNFPGRFSGRQFSNSRSEMNVSTLELGDSALYLCASSLTREGVETQYFGPGTRLLVL.

Points on this clonotype: A much larger clone lies a single base off, so this may be a read error. The CDR3 ends on some other residue instead of the conserved phenylalanine or tryptophan, so this is likely a read error. V is TRBV4-1 and J is TRBJ2-3, with D perhaps TRBD2 (5 bases). Germline V gene data show CDR1 as MGHRA and CDR2 as YSYEKL. V lost 0 bases and J 2 bases, leaving 18 bases between the germline ends. The CDR3 consists of 18 residues. CDR3 in DNA: TGCGCCAGCAGCCAAGACCCGAGGGCAGGCCTTTACACAGATACGCAGTATTTG. It is translated as CASSQDPRAGLYTDTQYL.

The rearrangement links TRBV7-9 to TRBJ1-3; a possible D gene is TRBD1 (6 bases). CDR1 and CDR2 (germline): SEHNR, FQNEAQ (reference sequence). Trimming took off 7 bases at V and 1 base at J, with 23 bases between the two ends. The CDR3 has 18 amino acids. The CDR3 DNA follows: TGTGCCAGCACTCTGGAGTTGTCTTGGGGGCTATCTGGAAACACCATATATTTT. Translation gives CASTLELSWGLSGNTIYF.

This clonotype was recorded many times. The chain has TRBV7-9 and TRBJ2-5; TRBD1 aligns across 9 bases. The CDR3 sequence is 15 residues long. Germline loops: CDR1 SEHNR, CDR2 FQNEAQ (reference sequence). V was clipped by 0 bases and J by 4 bases; unmatched bases: 3. This CDR3 reads CASSLARTGVETQYF. The DNA of the CDR3 is TGTGCCAGCAGCTTAGCCCGGACAGGGGTAGAGACCCAGTACTTC.

This clonotype was seen ten or more times. The chain recombines TRBV6-1 with TRBJ2-1; TRBD2 agrees at 12 bases. J was trimmed by 0 bases and V by 6 bases; bases with no gene match: 0. This CDR3 is 15 amino acids long. Germline V gene lookup returns CDR1 MNHNS and CDR2 SASEGT. The CDR3 coding sequence is TGTGCCAGCAGGACTAGCGGGAGCTCCTACAATGAGCAGTTCTTC. Its translation is CASRTSGSSYNEQFF.